This TCR beta chain was documented in a study of beta chain features in type 1 diabetes. Regarding the study as a whole: PCR might favor shorter templates, equally in patients and controls. Type 1 diabetes patients had fewer VDJ junction insertions and more deletions. Moderate but significant shortening of TCRB CDR3s was recorded in all four CD4+ subsets from Type 1 diabetes patients.

Expressed TCRB transcripts were sequenced after all isolated RNA was converted to cDNA. Libraries were prepared by immunoSEQ multiplex PCR; TCRdb keeps only in-frame clonotypes and omits some of them. The sample has about 170,000 clones, less than 9.5% seen once. J gave up 2 bases and V 3 bases, and 0 bases lay outside the gene matches. There are 14 residues in the CDR3. Germline loops: CDR1 SGHAT, CDR2 FQNNGV. Each sorted fraction was over 95% pure. This clone was observed a handful of times. Antigen: not known. The material sequenced was central memory CD4+ T cells from blood. This sequence joins TRBV11-2 and TRBJ2-5; 10 bases align to TRBD2. The TCR comes from a woman aged 35 to 49 with type 1 diabetes. Here the CDR3 reads CASSLGLAQETQYF. CDR3 bases: TGTGCCAGCAGCTTGGGACTAGCGCAAGAGACCCAGTACTTC.